This TCR beta chain stems from a study of cytomegalovirus exposure and HLA in healthy donors. PCR employed 60 Vbeta and 13 Jbeta primers. The method was immunoSEQ multiplex PCR; TCRdb's version includes in-frame clones alone and lacks a portion of them. Of around 150,000 clones in the sample, 60% to 85% were seen once. CDR3 size: 16 residues. The germline V gene encodes CDR1 SGHDT and CDR2 YYEEEE. After removal of 3 bases from V and 2 bases from J, the junction contained 5 bases not matched to a gene. Study-wide points: Equally common other TCR beta chains were less clonally expanded than HLA-associated ones, a later analysis found. The number of N-insertions in an Asian-associated ancestry cluster was reportedly below the 666-donor mean in a later analysis.

Points on this clone: Antigen: not known.

The chain is built from TRBV5-6 and TRBJ2-1; 10 bases align to TRBD1. Sample: PBMCs. This TCR was recovered from a woman between 25 and 40 years old in good health and CMV-seronegative. As DNA, the CDR3 is TGTGCCAGCAGCTCGCTGGACAGGGGGACCTACAATGAGCAGTTCTTC. Amino acids: CASSSLDRGTYNEQFF.